Below are 19 T cell receptor beta chains sequenced from a single sample in a study of T cells in Graves' hyperthyroidism and ophthalmopathy. TCR beta CDR3 regions were amplified from RNA. When the TCR CDR3 underwent first-round RT-PCR, the HTBI primer set was used. TCRdb ran MiXCR on the multiplex PCR reads and lists one entry per CDR3 protein. The repertoire consists of about 350,000 distinct CDR3 sequences, with approximately 16% occurring once and the leading ten covering approximately 19%. The sample comprised blood. The receptors were sampled from a woman aged 55-70 years with Graves' ophthalmopathy.

This clonotype was recorded at least ten times. The rearrangement joins TRBV6-1 to TRBJ1-2, with D unresolved. Trimming shortened V by 1 base and J by 5 bases, and 8 bases separated the two germline ends. This CDR3 comprises 13 residues. Germline V gives CDR1 MNHNS, CDR2 SASEGT. CDR3 protein: CASSEGGGYGYTF. Written as DNA, the CDR3 is TGTGCCAGCAGTGAAGGTGGAGGGTATGGCTACACCTTC.

This clonotype was seen many times. The chain carries TRBV12-3 or TRBV12-4 and TRBJ2-2; 7 bases align to TRBD2. V was clipped by 5 bases and J by 1 base; unmatched bases: 7. The CDR3 runs to 16 residues. The CDR3 loop reads CASSPNGGRNTGELFF. The CDR3 DNA follows: TGTGCCAGCAGTCCCAATGGCGGGAGGAACACCGGGGAGCTGTTTTTT.

There are a few counts of this clonotype. V usage is TRBV6-5 and J usage is TRBJ1-4; tentative D call: TRBD1 (6 bases). CDR3 length equals 15 residues. V lost 3 bases and J lost 8, with 16 bases in between. CDR1 and CDR2 (germline): MNHEY, SVGAGI. The CDR3 is CASSYGTGKAEKLFF. Here the CDR3 DNA reads TGTGCCAGCAGTTATGGTACAGGGAAAGCCGAAAAACTGTTTTTT.

The table lists this clonotype with a few counts. V gene TRBV7-2 combines with J gene TRBJ2-3; D not certain. V dropped 1 base and J dropped 4 bases, with 12 bases sitting between them. The germline V gene has CDR1 SGHTA and CDR2 FQGNSA. This CDR3 spans 15 amino acids. In DNA form, the CDR3 reads TGTGCCAGCAGCTTAGATCGCGGCTTGGCAGATACGCAGTATTTT. Amino acid sequence: CASSLDRGLADTQYF.

About this clonotype itself: A read error may be the cause here, since a much bigger clone is one base away. The gene calls are TRBV11-2 and TRBJ1-6, with TRBD1 matching 8 bases. The length of the CDR3 is 16 residues. Germline assignment: CDR1 SGHAT and CDR2 FQNNGV. The CDR3 spells CAGSLSSGGGNSPLHF. The CDR3 DNA reads TGTGCCGGCAGCTTAAGTTCAGGGGGCGGTAATTCACCCCTCCACTTT.

This chain links TRBV12-3 or TRBV12-4 with TRBJ1-4; D might be TRBD1 (5 bases). The CDR3 length is 16 residues. V shed 0 bases and J shed 4 bases, with 12 bases lying between them. CDR3 bases: TGTGCCAGCAGTTTAGCGTCGGGGGGGGGTAATGAAAAACTGTTTTTT. Translating gives CASSLASGGGNEKLFF.

In this sample, this clonotype turned up many times. It may be a read error: a sequence one base away is much more abundant. CDR3 in DNA: TGTGCCAGCAGTTTGGACGGGACCTCCTACAATGAGCAGTTCTTC. This translates into CASSLDGTSYNEQFF. The V call is TRBV27, the J call TRBJ2-1; D assignment may be TRBD1 or TRBD2 (5 bases each). Trimming cost V 3 bases and J 0 bases, with 9 bases left between them. The germline gives CDR1 MNHEY, CDR2 SMNVEV (reference sequence). The CDR3 covers 15 residues.

This clonotype was picked up many times. The V call is TRBV29-1, the J call TRBJ2-1, with TRBD2 matching 9 bases. Germline assignment: CDR1 SQVTM and CDR2 ANQGSEA. Trimming at V came to 4 bases and at J to 7 bases, leaving 8 bases not matched to a gene. The CDR3 is 14 residues long. The CDR3 DNA reads as TGCAGCGTTGTCATCGCGGGAGGGCCAAATGAGCAGTTCTTC. Translated: CSVVIAGGPNEQFF.

J is TRBJ2-3 and V is TRBV4-2, with D unclear. V shed 4 bases and J shed 5 bases, with 7 bases lying between them. The CDR3 has 12 residues. Germline loops: CDR1 LGHNA, CDR2 YNFKEQ. In DNA form, the CDR3 reads TGTGCCAGCAGCCTTGGACGAGATACGCAGTATTTT. It yields the protein CASSLGRDTQYF.

The CDR3 DNA follows: TGTGCCACCAGTGACCCAGGTCTGGGCAGCGAGCAGTACTTC. Protein: CATSDPGLGSEQYF. The J gene is TRBJ2-7, the V gene TRBV24-1; D remains unclear. The CDR3 extends over 14 amino acids. V shed 4 bases and J shed 6 bases, with 15 bases lying between them. Germline loops: CDR1 KGHDR, CDR2 SFDVKD.

This clonotype was found many times. CDR3 protein: CASSSRGIVTEAFF. Here the CDR3 DNA reads TGTGCCAGCAGTTCCAGGGGAATAGTGACTGAAGCTTTCTTT. The chain employs TRBV28 and TRBJ1-1; possible D gene TRBD1, 6 bases. The germline V gene encodes CDR1 MDHEN and CDR2 SYDVKM. The CDR3 runs to 14 residues. Deletions cut 4 bases from V and 5 bases from J, with 14 bases between.

The gene calls are TRBV5-1 and TRBJ1-2; TRBD1 matches 10 bases. V lost 4 bases and J lost 10; bases outside the gene matches: 10. Germline CDR1 SGHRS, CDR2 YFSETQ. The CDR3 loop spans 14 amino acids. CDR3 in DNA: TGCGCCAGCAGCATCGTAGGGACAGGGGAGGCCTACACCTTC. It codes for CASSIVGTGEAYTF.

This clonotype showed up many times. The rearrangement joins TRBV10-3 to TRBJ1-1, with D uncertain. CDR1 is ENHRY, CDR2 SYGVKD, per germline. The CDR3 has 15 amino acids. V was cut by 6 bases and J by 0 bases, with 14 bases left in between. The chain's CDR3 is CAISGVGRLNTEAFF. Written as DNA, the CDR3 is TGTGCCATCAGCGGGGTTGGGCGCTTGAACACTGAAGCTTTCTTT.

This clonotype was observed many times. The chain joins TRBV20-1 to TRBJ2-3, with TRBD2 identical over 8 bases. Trimming removed 1 base from V and 2 bases from J; junction bases left unmatched: 5. From germline, CDR1 is DFQATT and CDR2 SNEGSKA (reference sequence). This CDR3 comprises 15 residues. For the CDR3, the DNA is TGCAGTGCTAGAGGCCTAGCGGGTTACACAGATACGCAGTATTTT. Translating gives CSARGLAGYTDTQYF.

About this clonotype: Here the CDR3 omits its conserved ending phenylalanine or tryptophan, so a read error is the likely source. The chain carries TRBV28 and TRBJ2-1, with D perhaps TRBD2 (5 bases). V lost 2 bases and J lost 4, with 15 bases in between. Per the germline V gene, CDR1 is MDHEN and CDR2 is SYDVKM. This CDR3 comprises 16 residues. The CDR3 region is CASSLLAPGTYNEQFL. In DNA, the CDR3 is TGTGCCAGCAGTTTACTAGCCCCTGGAACATACAATGAGCAGTTCCTC.

As concerns this clonotype: A read error may explain this, as a much larger clone is one base away. V usage is TRBV3-1 and J usage is TRBJ1-2; 7 nucleotides agree with TRBD1. The CDR3 is made up of 15 amino acids. Germline loops: CDR1 LGHDT, CDR2 YNNKEL (reference sequence). The CDR3 sequence is CAGSQEAQGSYGYTF. The CDR3 DNA reads TGTGCCGGCAGCCAAGAGGCACAGGGGAGCTATGGCTACACCTTC. Variable domain in full (rest from reference TRBV3-1 and TRBJ1-2): DTAVSQTPKYLVTQMGNDKSIKCEQNLGHDTMYWYKQDSKKFLKIMFSYNNKELIINETVPNRFSPKSPDKAHLNLHINSLELGDSAVYFCAGSQEAQGSYGYTFGSGTRLTVV.

This clonotype has ten or more counts. The V call is TRBV7-2, the J call TRBJ2-1, with D possibly matching TRBD1 (6 bases). V lost 5 bases, J lost 4 bases, and 15 bases lay in between. From germline, CDR1 is SGHTA and CDR2 FQGNSA. The CDR3 runs to 15 residues. CDR3 sequence reads: CASSDAGARYNEQFF. In nucleotides, the CDR3 is TGTGCCAGCAGCGACGCAGGGGCCCGATACAATGAGCAGTTCTTC.

V and J are TRBV5-1 and TRBJ2-5, with D unresolved. The germline gives CDR1 SGHRS, CDR2 YFSETQ. The CDR3 contains 14 residues. Trimming stripped 2 bases from V and 7 bases from J, with 15 bases between. The CDR3 spells CASSLEEPYGTQYF. The CDR3 nucleotides read TGCGCCAGCAGCTTAGAAGAGCCCTATGGGACCCAGTACTTC.

Many counts were recorded for this clonotype. J is TRBJ1-4 and V is TRBV5-1; D remains unclear. V shed 4 bases and J shed 0 bases, with 16 bases lying between them. The CDR3 runs 17 residues. CDR1 is SGHRS and CDR2 is YFSETQ in the germline V gene. The CDR3 region is CASSPPPGDPTNEKLFF. In DNA form, the CDR3 reads TGCGCCAGCAGCCCGCCCCCAGGTGATCCAACTAATGAAAAACTGTTTTTT.